This T cell receptor (beta chain) was observed in a study of T cell responses to AZD1222 COVID-19 vaccine. The method was immunoSEQ multiplex PCR; TCRdb's version includes in-frame clones alone and lacks a portion of them. The top ten clones hold 1.1% to 1.5% of a sample with around 150,000 clones, 85% to 95% of them seen once. The sequencing used peripheral blood, collected on day 0 of AZD1222 vaccination. The source is an adult in good health.

Written as DNA, the CDR3 is TGTGCCACCAGCAGAGTCCTCCTGGCTAATGAAAAACTGTTTTTT. Residues: CATSRVLLANEKLFF. The genes are TRBV15 and TRBJ1-4; D is unclear. The CDR3 covers 15 residues. Germline CDR1 LNHNV, CDR2 YYDKDF (reference sequence). V lost 1 base, J lost 3 bases, and 9 bases lay in between. Using reference TRBV15 and TRBJ1-4 for the parts outside the CDR3, the full variable domain is DAMVIQNPRYQVTQFGKPVTLSCSQTLNHNVMYWYQQKSSQAPKLLFHYYDKDFNNEADTPDNFQSRRPNTSFCFLDIRSPGLGDTAMYLCATSRVLLANEKLFFGSGTQLSVL.